This T cell receptor (beta chain) was obtained from a study of PD-1 blockade in classical Hodgkin lymphoma. Study details: Nivolumab 3 mg/kg was given intravenously every 2 weeks. Study findings and constraints: Complete responders entered with baseline diversity on par with newly diagnosed patients, the results showed. Prior therapy or disease activity may underlie the repertoire differences, whose causes remain undefined. The CD4+ diversity rise by C4D1 was clearest in complete responders.

CDR1 and CDR2 (germline): SNHLY, FYNNEI. The CDR3 length is 16 residues. V lost 8 bases and J lost 6; bases outside the gene matches: 16. Time point indicated: cycle 4 day 1 (C4D1), after 6 weeks of nivolumab. In every patient, relapse followed autologous stem cell transplantation, while exposure to brentuximab vedotin differed. Details on this clone: Its antigen is unknown.

Measured with immunoSEQ multiplex PCR; TCRdb has only the in-frame clones, and not every one. Found here are more than 95,000 clones, over 85% of them singletons; the top ten hold over 15%. This receptor was identified in a human donor with classical Hodgkin lymphoma. The material was peripheral blood mononuclear cells (PBMCs), obtained before the fourth cycle of nivolumab. The V and J genes are TRBV2 and TRBJ2-3; 8 nucleotides line up with TRBD2. The CDR3 sequence: CASSLPVAGRSDTQYF. CDR3 in DNA: TGTGCCAGCTCCCTTCCCGTAGCGGGAAGATCGGATACGCAGTATTTT.